A single T cell receptor beta chain is shown here with its context. This clone has a single count. The antigen this receptor binds is unknown. Qualities for individual bases were not recorded, and no much larger clone is one base off. Within the sample, other DNA sequences also encode this same CDR3. The CDR3 has 14 amino acids, counting the end cysteine and phenylalanine. Only the CDR3 DNA stays, 42 bases, in frame from base 1. Via the germline V gene (reference sequence), CDR1 is MNHEY and CDR2 SMNVEV. The junction carries 7 bases between V and J, which are trimmed by 0 bases and 1 base respectively. TCR CDR3 regions were amplified from genomic DNA by multiplex PCR using the deep immunoSEQ assay. For each cell subset, the extracted genomic DNA was distributed evenly across all wells of several immunoSEQ 96-well plates, and each plate served as one replicate. Each replicate PCR for sorted subsets received approximately 200 ng genomic DNA, equal to roughly 30,000 T cell genomes. The purified libraries were quantified using a Qubit 3.0 fluorometer, sized with a Bioanalyzer 2100, and then quantified again using the KAPA Library Quantification kit. A separate single-read 150-cycle Illumina NextSeq 550 flow cell was used to sequence each immunoSEQ 96-well plate. Regarding the original processing steps: Because the immunoSEQ output held only junctional sequences and lacked quality scores, the filtering could not match the filtering applied to full-length reads. To assign V/J genes and CDR3, sequences were annotated against IMGT germline references using PyIR, a Python wrapper for IgBLAST v1.9. Any read was removed if the V/J assignment was weak (E-value above 1e-6), the CDR3 was missing, or the read contained stop codons, out-of-frame junctions, or ambiguous translated residues. V3J clonotypes were defined as sequences sharing an identical inferred V gene, J gene, and CDR3 amino acid sequence. Percentage overlap between repertoires was calculated by dividing the number of shared unique clonotypes by the size of the smaller repertoire. RTK rarefaction, the Chao1 estimator, and Recon v2.1 estimates of unobserved clonotypes were used to assess repertoire richness. Generation probabilities for all TCRbeta clonotypes obtained by the gDNA method from several donors were computed using OLGA. Drawn from immuneACCESS, this table holds only the in-frame rearrangements with V and J called that TCRdb kept. Clones are partly lost; checked studies trace under half to an unresolved V gene and leave the rest unexplained. The V and J calls and clone size are taken from that table; D and trimming were inferred from the DNA. Counted in this sample were roughly 2,000,000 clones; around 95% of them appeared once. 1.5% to 2% of the sample belongs to the ten largest clones.

This record belongs to a study of shared clonotypes between healthy human individuals (dated by TCRdb to about 2020). General notes on the study: A couple of women and a few men aged 18 to 49 years were included in the cohort. To estimate repertoire size and how much clonotypes are shared between individuals, the study performed deep sequencing of blood TCR repertoires from 4 to 6 healthy adults. For each donor, CD4 naive and CD4 memory were each given three plates, CD8 naive was given two plates, and CD8 memory was given one plate. Between about 0.85 and 9.5 billion PBMCs per donor were obtained by leukapheresis. To increase sequencing depth and limit assay-specific biases, TCR repertoire library preparation and sequencing were carried out by different laboratories using diverse techniques.

What the study reported, not specific to this receptor: Naive subsets generally had larger estimated clonotype richness than memory subsets did. Incomplete sequencing was indicated by rarefaction of sorted-subset datasets, despite the large sequencing depth. Compared with non-shared clonotypes, the clonotypes found in all four sorted-subset donors had higher generation probabilities. Across four donors, approximately 4.9% of naive CD4, over 3% of naive CD8, under 2.5% of memory CD4, and approximately 0.4% of memory CD8 clonotypes were shared. The genetic and exposure-history diversity represented was limited by the small number of donors. Only blood was sampled, and tissue TCR repertoires likely differ from those in blood. Based on pairwise subsampling, the degree of clonotype sharing among donors was expected to be affected by sequencing depth.

CD8 naive samples were CD45RO-negative cells positively selected for CCR7, giving a CD45RA+CCR7+ population that excluded TemRA cells. Healthy HIV-negative adults with no recently reported acute infections or vaccinations were included as donors. Every donor was a Caucasian adult living in Nashville, Tennessee, USA. Blood was collected by leukapheresis, and PBMCs were isolated by Ficoll-Histopaque density gradient centrifugation and then cryopreserved in liquid nitrogen vapor phase. Purity and quantity of every magnetically sorted T cell population were checked by analytical flow cytometry. Genomic DNA was isolated from every sorted fraction and measured by UV absorbance on a Nanodrop 2000c.

The sequenced sample was naive CD8+ T cells from PBMCs. According to the study, the label for this sample's cell subset or site signals: CD45RA+CCR7+. The TCR was taken from a man younger than 30 in good health. Some clones in this sample may be carry-over from other donors' samples. The rearrangement combines TRBV27 with TRBJ2-7; matching of 5 bases hints at TRBD2 as the D gene. For the CDR3, the sequence is CASSLSGVSYEQYF. At the DNA level, the sequence is TGTGCCAGCAGTTTATCCGGGGTATCCTACGAGCAGTACTTC.